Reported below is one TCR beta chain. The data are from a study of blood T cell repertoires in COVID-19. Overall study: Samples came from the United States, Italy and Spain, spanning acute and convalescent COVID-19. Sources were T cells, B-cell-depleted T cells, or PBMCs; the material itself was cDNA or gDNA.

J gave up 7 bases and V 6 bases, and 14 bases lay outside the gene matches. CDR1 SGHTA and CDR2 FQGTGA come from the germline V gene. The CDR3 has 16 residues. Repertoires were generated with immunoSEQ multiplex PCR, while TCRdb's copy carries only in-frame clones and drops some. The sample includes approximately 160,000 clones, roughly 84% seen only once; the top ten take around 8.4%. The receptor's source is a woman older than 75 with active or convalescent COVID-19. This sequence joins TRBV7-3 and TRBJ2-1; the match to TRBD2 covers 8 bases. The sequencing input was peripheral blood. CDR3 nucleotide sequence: TGTGCCAGCAGTTACCGGGGGGGGGCCCCGGGAAATGAGCAGTTCTTC. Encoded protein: CASSYRGGAPGNEQFF.